The text below deals with one TCR beta chain. The antigen is undetermined. Germline CDR1 and CDR2: SGHRS and YFSETQ. The germline V and J ends were trimmed by 7 bases and 0 bases, with 13 bases remaining between them. This CDR3 comprises 15 residues. These data come from a study of cytomegalovirus exposure and HLA in healthy donors. Study-level results: Later, TCR association rates were found to vary by HLA locus, highest for DRB1 and lowest for HLA-C. One cluster of highly shared sequence variants probably arose as a sequencing artifact.

Primers for the PCR totalled 60 Vbeta and 13 Jbeta. The assay was immunoSEQ multiplex PCR, and TCRdb's table has in-frame clones only and misses some. The data contain 230,000 or so clones, about nine tenths of them seen just once; the ten biggest clones take up around 1.7%. The clonotype originates from a girl aged 2 to 9 in good health and CMV-seronegative. The chain couples TRBV5-1 to TRBJ1-4; D remains unclear. The sequenced sample consisted of PBMCs. The CDR3, as DNA: TGCGCCAGCGCAATAGAGGGAACAACTAATGAAAAACTGTTTTTT. It is translated as CASAIEGTTNEKLFF.